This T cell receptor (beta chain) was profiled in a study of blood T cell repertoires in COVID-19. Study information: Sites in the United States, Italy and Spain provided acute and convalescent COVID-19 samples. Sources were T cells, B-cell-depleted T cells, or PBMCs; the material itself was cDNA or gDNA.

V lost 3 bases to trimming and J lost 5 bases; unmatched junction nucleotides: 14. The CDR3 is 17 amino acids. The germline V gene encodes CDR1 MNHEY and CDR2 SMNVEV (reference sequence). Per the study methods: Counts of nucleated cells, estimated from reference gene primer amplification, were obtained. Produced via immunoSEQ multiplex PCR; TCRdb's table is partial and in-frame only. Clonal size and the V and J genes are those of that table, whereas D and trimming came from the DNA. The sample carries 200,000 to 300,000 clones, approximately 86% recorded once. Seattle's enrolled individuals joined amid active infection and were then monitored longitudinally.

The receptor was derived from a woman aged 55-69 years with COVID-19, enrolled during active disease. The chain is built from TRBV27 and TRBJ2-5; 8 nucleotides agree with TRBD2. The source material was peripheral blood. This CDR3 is CASSFRSYAGGWETQYF. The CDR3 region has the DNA TGTGCCAGCAGTTTCCGATCGTACGCGGGAGGTTGGGAGACCCAGTACTTC.